One and the same sample provided the 32 T cell receptor beta chains below, sequenced in a study of cytomegalovirus exposure and HLA in healthy donors. The PCR made use of 60 Vbeta and 13 Jbeta primers. TCRdb's copy holds only in-frame clones and misses some; the assay was immunoSEQ multiplex PCR. The sample lists under 110,000 clones, around three quarters seen once, with 3.5% to 5% in the top ten. Input material: PBMCs. The receptors derive from a man in his forties in good health and CMV-seronegative.

The chain couples TRBV29-1 to TRBJ2-4; tentatively, D is TRBD1 (5 bases). Germline-derived CDR1 and CDR2 are SQVTM and ANQGSEA. Deletions cut 0 bases from V and 0 bases from J, with 12 bases between. The length of the CDR3 is 16 residues. The CDR3 nucleotides read TGCAGCGTTGAAGATGGGGCCCGGAAAGCCAAAAACATTCAGTACTTC. Protein sequence: CSVEDGARKAKNIQYF.

The gene calls are TRBV19 and TRBJ1-1; TRBD1 is a possible D gene (6 bases). Trimming stripped 8 bases from V and 10 bases from J, with 20 bases between. CDR3 length equals 13 residues. Germline CDR1 LNHDA, CDR2 SQIVND (reference sequence). CDR3 nucleotide sequence: TGTGCCAGTGCCGAACAGGGCCCCAGGGGAGCTTTCTTT. This gives the protein CASAEQGPRGAFF. The full variable domain, rest sourced from reference TRBV19 and TRBJ1-1, is DGGITQSPKYLFRKEGQNVTLSCEQNLNHDAMYWYRQDPGQGLRLIYYSQIVNDFQKGDIAEGYSVSREKKESFPLTVTSAQKNPTAFYLCASAEQGPRGAFFGQGTRLTVV.

The sample holds a few counts of this clone. V and J are TRBV10-3 and TRBJ1-6; tentative D call: TRBD1 (6 bases). This CDR3 is built from 13 residues. The V gene lost 6 bases and the J gene lost 7 bases, with 10 bases spanning the gap. CDR1 is ENHRY and CDR2 is SYGVKD in the germline V gene. The CDR3 DNA sequence: TGTGCCATCAGCGGGGGGCCGAATTCACCCCTCCACTTT. Residues: CAISGGPNSPLHF.

This clone was detected only a few times. This chain joins TRBV18 and TRBJ1-1, with 10 bases identical to TRBD1. With 3 bases clipped from V and 7 bases from J, the junction kept 2 bases outside the gene matches. The CDR3 length is 13 residues. CDR1 KGHSH and CDR2 LQKENI come from the germline V gene. The CDR3 sequence is CASSPGQGDEAFF. CDR3 nucleotide sequence: TGTGCCAGCTCACCCGGACAGGGGGATGAAGCTTTCTTT. The full variable domain, completed using reference TRBV18 and TRBJ1-1, is NAGVMQNPRHLVRRRGQEARLRCSPMKGHSHVYWYRQLPEEGLKFMVYLQKENIIDESGMPKERFSAEFPKEGPSILRIQQVVRGDSAAYFCASSPGQGDEAFFGQGTRLTVV.

The chain has TRBV5-8 and TRBJ1-2; D might be TRBD1 (6 bases). CDR1 and CDR2 (germline): SGHTS, YDEGEE. CDR3 length equals 16 residues. V was cut by 3 bases and J by 0 bases, with 15 bases left in between. The CDR3 sequence: CASSSGGAGTNYGYTF. CDR3 coding DNA: TGTGCCAGCAGCTCGGGGGGCGCGGGTACTAACTATGGCTACACCTTC.

This clone occurred a few times. The rearrangement joins TRBV9 to TRBJ1-5, with 7 bases identical to TRBD1. With 2 bases clipped from V and 4 bases from J, the junction kept 9 bases outside the gene matches. Germline values: CDR1 SGDLS, CDR2 YYNGEE. There are 16 residues in the CDR3. Written as DNA, the CDR3 is TGTGCCAGCAGCGTGGATGCAGGGGGGTGGAATCAGCCCCAGCATTTT. Its protein is CASSVDAGGWNQPQHF.

CDR3 sequence (DNA): TGTGCCATCGGTCAGGGGGTCGCCTCTGGAAACACCATATATTTT. Translation: CAIGQGVASGNTIYF. This chain joins TRBV10-3 and TRBJ1-3, with TRBD1 identical over 7 bases. Germline V lookup: CDR1 ENHRY, CDR2 SYGVKD. The V segment lost 8 bases and the J segment 0 bases; nucleotides outside the gene matches: 7. The CDR3 is made up of 15 amino acids.

V usage is TRBV7-8 and J usage is TRBJ1-5; TRBD1 agrees at 7 bases. The V and J ends lost 5 bases and 7 bases, in that order; junction bases with no gene match: 17. Germline V lookup: CDR1 SGHVS, CDR2 FQNEAQ. The CDR3 spans 17 residues. CDR3 DNA: TGTGCCAGCAGCCAGGGGAGACAGGGAGGTATCGGCCAGCCCCAGCATTTT. This encodes CASSQGRQGGIGQPQHF. Full variable domain (missing parts from reference TRBV7-8 and TRBJ1-5): GAGVSQSPRYKVAKRGQDVALRCDPISGHVSLFWYQQALGQGPEFLTYFQNEAQLDKSGLPSDRFFAERPEGSVSTLKIQRTQQEDSAVYLCASSQGRQGGIGQPQHFGDGTRLSIL.

This clone was seen just once. The chain carries TRBV28 and TRBJ1-1; a weak D match, TRBD1 (5 bases). This CDR3 region has 16 residues. V lost 1 base and J lost 10, with 22 bases in between. Germline V gene lookup returns CDR1 MDHEN and CDR2 SYDVKM. The CDR3 region has the DNA TGTGCCAGCAGTTTATCCTATGGGGGGGATGGGGAACTAGCTTTCTTT. Translation: CASSLSYGGDGELAFF.

The chain employs TRBV11-2 and TRBJ2-5; D gene uncertain. The CDR3 consists of 11 residues. The V end was cut by 5 bases, the J end by 6 bases, with 7 bases between. Germline lookup yields CDR1 SGHAT and CDR2 FQNNGV. CDR3 DNA sequence: TGTGCCAGCAGCGTTTTTAAGACCCAGTACTTC. It codes for CASSVFKTQYF.

The rearrangement links TRBV9 to TRBJ2-1; 9 nucleotides align to TRBD1. The ends lost 0 bases at V and 1 base at J; junction bases unmatched: 11. The germline V gene encodes CDR1 SGDLS and CDR2 YYNGEE. This CDR3 is built from 19 residues. CDR3 sequence: CASSVGPWTGEISYNEQFF. The CDR3 nucleotides are TGTGCCAGCAGCGTAGGGCCGTGGACAGGGGAAATTTCCTACAATGAGCAGTTCTTC.

This chain links TRBV29-1 with TRBJ2-3, with 8 positions matching TRBD2. Germline CDR1 SQVTM, CDR2 ANQGSEA. The V gene end was trimmed by 7 bases and the J gene end by 2 bases; junction bases not matched to a gene: 8. CDR3 length equals 14 residues. The CDR3 nucleotides read TGCAGCGCGAGACTAGCGCTCTACACAGATACGCAGTATTTT. Translated: CSARLALYTDTQYF.

V gene TRBV2 combines with J gene TRBJ2-1; TRBD2 agrees at 10 bases. This CDR3 contains 14 residues. Germline V lookup: CDR1 SNHLY, CDR2 FYNNEI. After removal of 10 bases from V and 4 bases from J, the junction contained 7 bases not matched to a gene. In nucleotides, the CDR3 is TGTGCCACCCAGGGGACTAGCGTATACAATGAGCAGTTCTTC. This gives the protein CATQGTSVYNEQFF.

The J gene is TRBJ2-3, the V gene TRBV5-4; TRBD2 matches at 7 bases. Germline V gene sequence: CDR1 SGHNT, CDR2 YYREEE (reference sequence). The CDR3 covers 14 residues. The V and J ends lost 4 bases and 5 bases, in that order; junction bases with no gene match: 7. The CDR3 DNA reads TGTGCCAGCAGCACGGGGGGTTCTCGAGATACGCAGTATTTT. It encodes CASSTGGSRDTQYF.

The chain couples TRBV7-2 to TRBJ1-1, with TRBD1 matching 9 bases. CDR3 length equals 15 residues. J lost 7 bases, V lost 5 bases, and 11 bases had no gene match. Germline CDR1 reads SGHTA; CDR2 reads FQGNSA. For the CDR3, the DNA is TGTGCCAGCAGCCAACGAGACAGGGGGTCGGGTGAAGCTTTCTTT. Translated, it gives CASSQRDRGSGEAFF.

The genes are TRBV7-9 and TRBJ2-1, with a tentative D call TRBD2 (6 bases). V was trimmed by 2 bases and J by 0 bases, leaving 11 bases between them. CDR3 length: 16 residues. Looked up from germline, CDR1 is SEHNR and CDR2 is FQNEAQ (reference sequence). The CDR3 is CASSLSGSSSYNEQFF. The DNA for the CDR3 is TGTGCCAGCAGCTTAAGCGGGTCGAGCTCCTACAATGAGCAGTTCTTC.

The genes are TRBV19 and TRBJ1-1; the match to TRBD1 covers 7 bases. CDR1 LNHDA and CDR2 SQIVND come from the germline V gene (reference sequence). The CDR3 has 16 amino acids. Germline trimming cut 7 bases from V and 0 bases from J; bases unmatched to any gene: 11. This chain's CDR3 is CASNPPGQVMNTEAFF. The CDR3 DNA sequence: TGTGCCAGTAACCCTCCTGGACAGGTCATGAACACTGAAGCTTTCTTT.

This clone was recorded a few times. The chain joins TRBV5-5 to TRBJ2-5, with 8 bases that match TRBD2. This CDR3 is built from 14 residues. Germline CDR1 reads SGHKS; CDR2 reads YYEKEE (reference sequence). Unmatched junction bases numbered 4, after V lost 3 bases and J lost 3 bases. The CDR3, as DNA: TGTGCCAGCAGCTCGACAGCGGGGGAAGAGACCCAGTACTTC. This codes for CASSSTAGEETQYF.

This clone was counted a few times. This sample also contains other DNA sequences that code for the same CDR3. The chain uses TRBV7-9 and TRBJ1-1; 8 nucleotides match TRBD1. Looked up from germline, CDR1 is SEHNR and CDR2 is FQNEAQ (reference sequence). The CDR3 is made up of 14 amino acids. The ends lost 1 base at V and 3 bases at J; junction bases unmatched: 1. The CDR3 protein is CASSLGQGHTEAFF. The CDR3 DNA reads as TGTGCCAGCAGCTTAGGACAGGGGCACACTGAAGCTTTCTTT.

The chain has TRBV7-6 and TRBJ1-5, with D unresolved. Germline V lookup: CDR1 SGHVS, CDR2 FNYEAQ. V dropped 5 bases and J dropped 11 bases, with 16 bases sitting between them. This CDR3 contains 13 residues. The CDR3 here is CASSRTEVAAQHF. The CDR3, as DNA: TGTGCCAGCAGCCGGACGGAGGTTGCGGCCCAGCATTTT.

The rearrangement links TRBV7-2 to TRBJ2-1, with 14 bases lining up with TRBD2. J was trimmed by 4 bases and V by 2 bases; bases with no gene match: 10. Per germline, CDR1 SGHTA and CDR2 FQGNSA. The CDR3 sequence is 19 residues long. CDR3 amino acids: CASSLNPTSGGALYNEQFF. CDR3 DNA: TGTGCCAGCAGCTTAAACCCGACTAGCGGGGGGGCCTTATACAATGAGCAGTTCTTC.

This chain joins TRBV7-7 and TRBJ2-7; 8 nucleotides agree with TRBD1. Germline-derived CDR1 and CDR2 are SSHAT and FNYEAQ (reference sequence). The CDR3 extends over 13 amino acids. This CDR3 is CASSQERQGSSRV. Written as DNA, the CDR3 is TGTGCTAGCAGCCAAGAGAGACAGGGGTCCTCCCGCGTC.

This clone was observed a few times. This chain connects TRBV11-1 to TRBJ1-4, with D hard to call. The CDR3 has 14 amino acids. Trimming shortened V by 4 bases and J by 5 bases, and 11 bases separated the two germline ends. CDR1 and CDR2 (germline): SGHAT, FQDESV (reference sequence). CDR3 residues: CASSSRTGNEKLFF. CDR3 coding DNA: TGTGCCAGCAGCTCCCGGACTGGAAATGAAAAACTGTTTTTT.

This clone was counted a single time. The rearrangement uses TRBV7-6 and TRBJ2-7; 8 bases match TRBD1. Trimming took 8 bases from V and 2 from J; bases not matched to a gene: 8. The CDR3 spans 14 residues. The germline gives CDR1 SGHVS, CDR2 FNYEAQ. CDR3 DNA sequence: TGTGCCAGCCGACCGGACAGGGTTACCTACGAGCAGTACTTC. The encoded protein is CASRPDRVTYEQYF. The variable domain in full, with the rest retrieved from reference TRBV7-6 and TRBJ2-7, is GAGVSQSPRYKVTKRGQDVALRCDPISGHVSLYWYRQALGQGPEFLTYFNYEAQQDKSGLPNDRFSAERPEGSISTLTIQRTEQRDSAMYRCASRPDRVTYEQYFGPGTRLTVT.

This clone appeared a few times. Compared with germline, one end of the junction differs, possibly owing to a read error. This chain connects TRBV30 to TRBJ1-5, with D uncertain. This CDR3 contains 14 residues. Germline V gene lookup returns CDR1 GTSNPN and CDR2 SVGIG (reference sequence). CDR3 DNA: TGTGCCGGGAGGGTCAGCAGGTACAATCAGCCCCAGCATTTT. Amino acids: CAGRVSRYNQPQHF.

This chain joins TRBV18 and TRBJ2-1, with TRBD2 matching over 12 bases. The germline V gene has CDR1 KGHSH and CDR2 LQKENI. CDR3 size: 16 residues. V lost 3 bases, J lost 6 bases, and 6 bases stayed unmatched. The chain's CDR3 is CASSPRTSGASNEQFF. The CDR3 bases are TGTGCCAGCTCACCTCGGACTAGCGGGGCTTCCAATGAGCAGTTCTTC.

In its sample, this clone was seen a few times. The chain links TRBV11-3 to TRBJ2-2; 8 bases align to TRBD2. Trimming took 2 bases from V and 4 from J; bases not matched to a gene: 6. The CDR3 has 16 amino acids. Per the germline V gene, CDR1 is SGHNT and CDR2 is YENEEA. CDR3 bases: TGTGCCAGCAGCTTAAGAGCGGGGGCATCCACCGGGGAGCTGTTTTTT. This sequence encodes CASSLRAGASTGELFF.

This clone has a handful of counts. This chain joins TRBV7-8 and TRBJ2-7, with D possibly matching TRBD1 (6 bases). The CDR3 extends over 14 amino acids. Germline values: CDR1 SGHVS, CDR2 FQNEAQ. The V gene lost 5 bases and the J gene lost 0 bases, with 11 bases spanning the gap. The CDR3 is CASSPQGYSYEQYF. As DNA, the CDR3 is TGTGCCAGCAGCCCACAGGGATACTCCTACGAGCAGTACTTC.

This clone was detected only once. The rearrangement links TRBV6-6 to TRBJ1-1; D remains ambiguous. The CDR3 sequence is 13 residues long. In germline, CDR1 is MNHNY, CDR2 SVGAGI (reference sequence). Trimming removed 6 bases from V and 9 bases from J, with 17 bases in between. CDR3 coding DNA: TGTGCCAGCAGGCACCAGAGAGAGACTAAAGCTTTCTTT. This translates into CASRHQRETKAFF.

The J gene is TRBJ1-2, the V gene TRBV11-2, with 10 positions matching TRBD1. The CDR3 has 13 amino acids. The J segment lost 5 bases and the V segment lost 5 bases, leaving 2 bases of the junction unmatched. Germline V gene data show CDR1 as SGHAT and CDR2 as FQNNGV. The CDR3 DNA reads as TGTGCCAGCAGCCAGGGACAGGGGTATGGCTACACCTTC. Translating it yields CASSQGQGYGYTF.

This clone has only a few counts. The V gene is TRBV5-1, the J gene TRBJ1-2, with D possibly matching TRBD1 (5 bases). The CDR3 spans 16 residues. Trimming left V 4 bases short and J 4 bases short, with 20 bases between. Looked up from germline, CDR1 is SGHRS and CDR2 is YFSETQ. CDR3 in amino acids: CASSLGRGVDLYGYTF. The CDR3 coding sequence is TGCGCCAGCAGCCTGGGCCGGGGGGTAGATCTCTATGGCTACACCTTC.

This sequence joins TRBV7-3 and TRBJ1-1, with TRBD1 as a possible D gene (5 bases). V lost 3 bases to trimming and J lost 3 bases, with 8 bases between them. CDR1 is SGHTA and CDR2 is FQGTGA in the germline V gene. The CDR3 is 13 residues long. As DNA, the CDR3 is TGTGCCAGCAGCTTGATAGGGGACACTGAAGCTTTCTTT. The encoded protein is CASSLIGDTEAFF.